This T cell receptor beta chain comes out of a study of blood T cell repertoires in COVID-19 (dated by TCRdb to about 2020). The study in broad terms: Samples covering the acute and convalescent phases of COVID-19 were provided by collaborators in the United States, Italy and Spain. The material from the prospective study consisted of cDNA or gDNA derived from T cells, B-cell-depleted T cells, or PBMCs. The dataset comprised deeply sampled blood TCRbeta repertoires from subjects exposed to, actively infected with, or recovered from COVID-19. A freely available public database, intended as a resource for researchers studying the immune response to SARS-CoV-2, is where the repertoires were released. Samples were obtained from the ongoing ImmuneRACE study (first 160 participants) and from over 1,000 subjects provided by 6 global collaborators. The sample metadata nearly always contained a de-identified subject ID, COVID-19 status, age in years and sex. Where available, HLA class I and class II types were taken from metadata supplied by the sample provider and were not determined by assay-based typing. The study at large found these results: How much clinical and demographic metadata was included differed by source and by participant, and the metadata was provided uncurated.

TCRbeta CDR3 regions were amplified from genomic DNA using the immunoSEQ Assay, a bias-controlled multiplex PCR. For the original study's pipeline: Within the assay, amplification of reference gene primers was used to estimate how many nucleated cells each sample contained. To quantify the absolute abundance of each unique TCRbeta CDR3 rearrangement, sequence reads were collapsed and filtered. Productive Simpson clonality was computed per sample as the square root of Simpson's diversity index over productive rearrangements. The immuneACCESS repertoire file appears here via TCRdb, limited to in-frame rearrangements. These files lack a portion of the clones; in checked studies, under half of the deficit traces to unresolved V genes, and the cause of the others is not known. V and J calls and clone size are those listed in that table; D and trimming were worked out from the DNA. Counted in this sample were about 93,000 clones; roughly nine tenths of them appeared once. The ten largest clones add up to about 2.5% of the sample.

To note about this clone: Its antigen has not been determined. Base-call qualities are not available, and no considerably larger clone is one nucleotide away.

Relative to germline, V is missing 2 bases and J is missing 6 bases, with 7 bases of the junction outside any gene match. Taken from cysteine to phenylalanine, the CDR3 has 14 residues. Just the 42-base CDR3 DNA is kept, in frame starting at base 1. The germline V gene supplies CDR1 MNHNS and CDR2 SASEGT. Whole blood was collected in K2EDTA tubes by collaborating institutions according to the institutions' own protocols. For TCRbeta analysis, collaborators shipped samples in one of three forms: frozen whole blood, isolated PBMCs, or DNA extracted from either of those sample types. The clonotype originates from a man aged 45-65 years with acute or convalescent COVID-19. The chain couples TRBV6-1 to TRBJ2-7; 7 junctional bases match TRBD1. The sample taken for sequencing was peripheral blood. The bases are TGTGCCAGCAGTGAAACTACTGACAGGGCCGAGCAGTACTTC. Protein translation: CASSETTDRAEQYF.